Each of the 15 T cell receptor beta chains below was sequenced from the same sample in a study of liver allograft versus peripheral blood T cells. Study in general: Recipients' peripheral blood served as the comparator for T cell receptor repertoires in transplanted livers.

In TCRdb, the reads were re-called with MiXCR into one record per CDR3 protein. The table includes about 16,000 distinct CDR3 sequences, approximately 20% detected once. The receptors shown here come from a human patient who had a liver transplant. Some of the T cells may derive from the graft donor.

The chain links TRBV11-1 to TRBJ2-3; D is undetermined. V was clipped by 4 bases and J by 2 bases, with 7 bases between them. CDR1 is SGHAT and CDR2 is FQDESV in the germline V gene (reference sequence). This CDR3 is built from 13 residues. CDR3 DNA: TGTGCCAGCAGCTCCCGGGTCACAGATACGCAGTATTTT. It is translated as CASSSRVTDTQYF.

The table lists this clonotype with many counts. This chain uses TRBV6-5 with TRBJ2-1; 8 bases are shared with TRBD1. Germline V lookup: CDR1 MNHEY, CDR2 SVGAGI. V trimming: 7 bases; J trimming: 4 bases; junction bases outside the gene matches: 9. This CDR3 is built from 15 residues. CDR3 protein: CASKYDRDRYNEQFF. CDR3 bases: TGTGCCAGCAAATACGACCGGGACAGGTACAATGAGCAGTTCTTC.

This clonotype is labeled medium-sized. The chain links TRBV18 to TRBJ2-3; 7 bases align to TRBD2. V shed 6 bases and J 1 base; nucleotides not matched to a gene: 10. Per germline, CDR1 KGHSH and CDR2 LQKENI. This CDR3 has 16 amino acids. The CDR3 DNA reads as TGTGCCAGCTCCCCCCTTGTGAGCGGGGGCACAGATACGCAGTATTTT. As protein: CASSPLVSGGTDTQYF.

On this clonotype: A clone one base away is much larger, so this may be a read error. Here the CDR3 omits its conserved ending phenylalanine or tryptophan, so a read error is the likely source. V is TRBV7-2 and J is TRBJ2-7, with D perhaps TRBD2 (7 bases). The V gene lost 6 bases and the J gene lost 7 bases, with 25 bases spanning the gap. Per germline, CDR1 SGHTA and CDR2 FQGNSA. This CDR3 region has 16 residues. In DNA, the CDR3 is TGTGCCAGCAGATTCCCACAGGCGGGGGCCAATGCAGAGCAGTACTTA. It translates to CASRFPQAGANAEQYL.

V is TRBV15 and J is TRBJ1-4; D possibly corresponds to TRBD1 (6 bases). The V gene lost 0 bases and the J gene lost 11 bases, with 13 bases spanning the gap. The germline gives CDR1 LNHNV, CDR2 YYDKDF (reference sequence). This CDR3 is built from 14 residues. In DNA, the CDR3 is TGTGCCACCAGCAGAGATGCGAACAGGGTTAAACTGTTTTTT. Amino acids: CATSRDANRVKLFF.

This clonotype has only a few counts. The chain uses TRBV5-5 and TRBJ2-5; D gene unclear. This CDR3 spans 13 amino acids. Germline CDR1 reads SGHKS; CDR2 reads YYEKEE (reference sequence). Deletions cut 3 bases from V and 4 bases from J, with 10 bases between. The CDR3 protein is CASSSYLAETQYF. The CDR3 region has the DNA TGTGCCAGCAGCTCCTACCTCGCAGAGACCCAGTACTTC.

The CDR3, as DNA: TGTGCCAGCAGCATGCAGGGGTTTAATGAAAAACTGTTTTTT. It codes for CASSMQGFNEKLFF. V gene TRBV5-4 combines with J gene TRBJ1-4, with TRBD1 as a possible D gene (6 bases). Germline CDR1 is SGHNT and CDR2 is YYREEE (reference sequence). The CDR3 consists of 14 residues. V was shortened by 4 bases and J by 4 bases, with 11 bases between the two germline ends.

This clonotype is deemed medium-sized. The rearrangement links TRBV6-5 to TRBJ1-1; D unresolved. This CDR3 has 13 residues. Trimming left V 4 bases short and J 5 bases short, with 11 bases between. Germline CDR1 and CDR2: MNHEY and SVGAGI. The DNA for the CDR3 is TGTGCCAGCAGTTTGCAACCGGGGACTGAAGCTTTCTTT. Residues: CASSLQPGTEAFF.

This clonotype was seen a single time. The J gene is TRBJ2-6, the V gene TRBV2; D not certain. Germline V CDR1 and CDR2: SNHLY, FYNNEI. The CDR3 has 16 residues. Trimming shortened V by 0 bases and J by 3 bases, and 9 bases separated the two germline ends. The CDR3 DNA reads as TGTGCCAGCAGTGAAGCAATAATCGGTGGGGCCAACGTCCTGACTTTC. This encodes CASSEAIIGGANVLTF.

This clonotype was detected only a few times. The chain uses TRBV9 and TRBJ2-1; 10 positions match TRBD2. With 3 bases clipped from V and 5 bases from J, the junction kept 11 bases outside the gene matches. Germline V lookup: CDR1 SGDLS, CDR2 YYNGEE. The CDR3 covers 17 residues. CDR3 in amino acids: CASSESGREVTNNEQFF. CDR3 sequence (DNA): TGTGCCAGCAGCGAGAGCGGGAGGGAGGTAACGAACAATGAGCAGTTCTTC.

This clonotype came up many times. The chain recombines TRBV28 with TRBJ2-3; 7 positions agree with TRBD2. Germline CDR1 MDHEN, CDR2 SYDVKM. The CDR3 has 15 residues. Trimming took 5 bases from V and 0 from J; bases not matched to a gene: 5. CDR3 nucleotide sequence: TGTGCCAGCAGTCCTGGCGGGGGTAGCACAGATACGCAGTATTTT. This sequence encodes CASSPGGGSTDTQYF. Full variable domain (missing parts from reference TRBV28 and TRBJ2-3): DVKVTQSSRYLVKRTGEKVFLECVQDMDHENMFWYRQDPGLGLRLIYFSYDVKMKEKGDIPEGYSVSREKKERFSLILESASTNQTSMYLCASSPGGGSTDTQYFGPGTRLTVL.

This clonotype was detected many times. The V and J genes are TRBV7-2 and TRBJ2-7; 7 bases align to TRBD2. The CDR3 loop spans 14 amino acids. The ends lost 7 bases at V and 1 base at J; junction bases unmatched: 7. Germline CDR1 reads SGHTA; CDR2 reads FQGNSA. The CDR3 DNA reads TGTGCCAGCACCTCAGGGCGGGGGTCCTACGAGCAGTACTTC. It encodes CASTSGRGSYEQYF.

About this clonotype itself: This clone may be a read error of a much larger clone one base away. The gene calls are TRBV24-1 and TRBJ2-5, with 7 bases matching TRBD2. Germline assignment: CDR1 KGHDR and CDR2 SFDVKD. CDR3 length: 15 residues. The CDR3 spells CATRGGGPLQETQNF. DNA for the CDR3: TGTGCCACCAGGGGGGGAGGGCCCCTCCAAGAGACCCAGAACTTC.

V and J are TRBV6-1 and TRBJ1-2, with 10 bases fitting TRBD1. J lost 6 bases, V lost 6 bases, and 10 bases had no gene match. CDR3 size: 15 residues. Germline CDR1 MNHNS, CDR2 SASEGT. CDR3 region: CASSRAGTGVDGYTF. The CDR3 coding sequence is TGTGCCAGCAGCAGAGCGGGGACAGGGGTTGATGGCTACACCTTC.

The chain couples TRBV20-1 to TRBJ1-6; maybe TRBD1 (5 bases). Germline CDR1 DFQATT, CDR2 SNEGSKA (reference sequence). Trimming removed 0 bases from V and 8 bases from J, with 11 bases in between. The CDR3 has 14 amino acids. The CDR3 here is CSARDPREDSPLHF. In nucleotides, the CDR3 is TGCAGTGCTAGAGATCCCAGGGAAGATTCACCCCTCCACTTT.